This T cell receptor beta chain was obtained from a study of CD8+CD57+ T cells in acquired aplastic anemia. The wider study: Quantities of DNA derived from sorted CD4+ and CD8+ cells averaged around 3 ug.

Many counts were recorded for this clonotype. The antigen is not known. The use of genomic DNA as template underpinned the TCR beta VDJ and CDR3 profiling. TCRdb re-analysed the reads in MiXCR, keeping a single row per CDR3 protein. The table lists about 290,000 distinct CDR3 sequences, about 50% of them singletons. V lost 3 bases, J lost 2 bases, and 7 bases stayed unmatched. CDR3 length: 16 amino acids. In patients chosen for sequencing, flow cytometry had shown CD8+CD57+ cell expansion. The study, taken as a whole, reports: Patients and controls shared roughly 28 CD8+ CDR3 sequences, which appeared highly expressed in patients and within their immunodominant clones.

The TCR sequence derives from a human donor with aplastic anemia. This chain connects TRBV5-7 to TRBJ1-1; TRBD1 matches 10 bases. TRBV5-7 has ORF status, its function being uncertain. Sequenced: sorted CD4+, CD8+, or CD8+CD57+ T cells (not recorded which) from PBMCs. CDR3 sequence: CASSSGTGVSNTEAFF. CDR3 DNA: TGTGCCAGCAGCTCCGGGACAGGGGTTTCTAACACTGAAGCTTTCTTT.